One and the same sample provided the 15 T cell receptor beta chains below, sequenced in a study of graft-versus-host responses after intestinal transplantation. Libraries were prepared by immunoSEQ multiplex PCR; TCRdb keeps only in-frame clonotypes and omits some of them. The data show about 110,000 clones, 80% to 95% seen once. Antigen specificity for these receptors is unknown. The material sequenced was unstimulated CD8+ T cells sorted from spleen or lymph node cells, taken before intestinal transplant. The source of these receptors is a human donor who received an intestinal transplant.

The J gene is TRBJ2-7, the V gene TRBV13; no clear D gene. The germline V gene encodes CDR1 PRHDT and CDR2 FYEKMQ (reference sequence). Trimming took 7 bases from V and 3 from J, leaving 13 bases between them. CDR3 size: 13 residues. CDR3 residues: CASTQVGNYEQYF. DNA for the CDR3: TGTGCCAGCACCCAGGTGGGTAACTACGAGCAGTACTTC. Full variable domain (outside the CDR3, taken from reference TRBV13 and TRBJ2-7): AAGVIQSPRHLIKEKRETATLKCYPIPRHDTVYWYQQGPGQDPQFLISFYEKMQSDKGSIPDRFSAQQFSDYHSELNMSSLELGDSALYFCASTQVGNYEQYFGPGTRLTVT.

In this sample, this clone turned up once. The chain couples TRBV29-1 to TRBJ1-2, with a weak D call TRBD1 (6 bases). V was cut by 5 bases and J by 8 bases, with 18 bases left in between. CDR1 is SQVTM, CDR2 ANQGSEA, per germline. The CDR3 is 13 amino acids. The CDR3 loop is CSVRRQGLWGYTF. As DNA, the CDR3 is TGCAGCGTTAGGCGGCAGGGGTTATGGGGCTACACCTTC.

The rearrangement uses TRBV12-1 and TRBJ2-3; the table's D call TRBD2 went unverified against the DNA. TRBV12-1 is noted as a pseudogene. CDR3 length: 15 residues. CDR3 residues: CASSSGTSGTDTQYF. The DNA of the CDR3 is TGTGCCAGCAGCTCCGGGACTAGCGGGACAGATACGCAGTATTTT.

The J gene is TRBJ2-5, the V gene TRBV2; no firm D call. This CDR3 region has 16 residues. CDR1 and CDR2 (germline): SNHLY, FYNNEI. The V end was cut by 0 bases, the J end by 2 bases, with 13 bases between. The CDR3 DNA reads TGTGCCAGCAGTGAAGCGCTTTTGGTATATCAAGAGACCCAGTACTTC. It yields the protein CASSEALLVYQETQYF.

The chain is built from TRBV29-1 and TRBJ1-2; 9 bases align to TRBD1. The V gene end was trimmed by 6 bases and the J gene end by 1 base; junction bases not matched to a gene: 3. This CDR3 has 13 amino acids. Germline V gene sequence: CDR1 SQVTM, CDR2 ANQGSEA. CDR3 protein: CSVGTGYNYGYTF. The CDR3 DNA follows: TGCAGCGTGGGGACAGGGTATAACTATGGCTACACCTTC.

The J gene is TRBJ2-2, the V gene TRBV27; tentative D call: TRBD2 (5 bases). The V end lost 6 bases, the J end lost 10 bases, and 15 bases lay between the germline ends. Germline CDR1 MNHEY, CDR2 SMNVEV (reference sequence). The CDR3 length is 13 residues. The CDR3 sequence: CASRTGFGEELFF. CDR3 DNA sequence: TGTGCCAGCAGAACGGGGTTCGGAGAGGAGCTGTTTTTT.

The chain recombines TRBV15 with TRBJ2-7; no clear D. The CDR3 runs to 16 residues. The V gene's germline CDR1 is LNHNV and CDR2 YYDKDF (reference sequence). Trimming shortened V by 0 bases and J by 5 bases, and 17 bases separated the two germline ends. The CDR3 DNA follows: TGTGCCACCAGCAGAGAGCCTGACATGCGGATCGACGAGCAGTACTTC. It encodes CATSREPDMRIDEQYF.

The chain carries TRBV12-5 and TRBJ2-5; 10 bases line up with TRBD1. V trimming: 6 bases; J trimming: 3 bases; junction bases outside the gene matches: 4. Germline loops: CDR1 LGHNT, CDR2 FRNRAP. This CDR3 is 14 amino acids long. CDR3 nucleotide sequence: TGTGCTAGTGGACCTGGGACAGGGGAAGAGACCCAGTACTTC. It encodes CASGPGTGEETQYF.

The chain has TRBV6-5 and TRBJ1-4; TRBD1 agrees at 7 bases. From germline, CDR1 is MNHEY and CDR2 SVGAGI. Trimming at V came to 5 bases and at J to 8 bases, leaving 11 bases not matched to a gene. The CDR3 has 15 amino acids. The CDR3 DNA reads TGTGCCAGCAGTCCCCAGGGGGGGAAGAGAGAAAAACTGTTTTTT. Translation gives CASSPQGGKREKLFF.

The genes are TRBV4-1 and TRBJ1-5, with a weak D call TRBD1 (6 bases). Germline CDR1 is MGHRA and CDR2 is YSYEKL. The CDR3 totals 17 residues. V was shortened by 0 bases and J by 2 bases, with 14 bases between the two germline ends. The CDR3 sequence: CASSQEGGGWGNQPQHF. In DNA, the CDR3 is TGCGCCAGCAGCCAAGAGGGTGGGGGCTGGGGCAATCAGCCCCAGCATTTT.

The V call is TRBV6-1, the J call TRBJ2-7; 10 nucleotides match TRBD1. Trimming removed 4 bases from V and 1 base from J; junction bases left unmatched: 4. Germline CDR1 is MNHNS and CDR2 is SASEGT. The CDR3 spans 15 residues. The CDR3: CASSAGTGASYEQYF. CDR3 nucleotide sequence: TGTGCCAGCAGTGCAGGGACAGGGGCATCCTACGAGCAGTACTTC.

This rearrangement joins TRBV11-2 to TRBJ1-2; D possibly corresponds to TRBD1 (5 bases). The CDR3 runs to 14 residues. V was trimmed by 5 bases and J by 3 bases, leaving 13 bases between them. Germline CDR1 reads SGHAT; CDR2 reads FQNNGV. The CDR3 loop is CASSVGDGYYGYTF. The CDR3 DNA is TGTGCCAGCAGCGTAGGGGACGGATACTATGGCTACACCTTC. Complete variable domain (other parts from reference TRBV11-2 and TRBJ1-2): EAGVAQSPRYKIIEKRQSVAFWCNPISGHATLYWYQQILGQGPKLLIQFQNNGVVDDSQLPKDRFSAERLKGVDSTLKIQPAKLEDSAVYLCASSVGDGYYGYTFGSGTRLTVV.

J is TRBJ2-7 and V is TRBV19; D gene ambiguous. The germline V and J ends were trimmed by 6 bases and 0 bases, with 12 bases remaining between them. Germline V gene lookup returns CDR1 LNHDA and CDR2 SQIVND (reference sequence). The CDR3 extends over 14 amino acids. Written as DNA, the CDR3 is TGTGCCAGTAGCTCCGCGGTCTTCTCCTACGAGCAGTACTTC. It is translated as CASSSAVFSYEQYF. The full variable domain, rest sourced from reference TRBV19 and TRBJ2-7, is DGGITQSPKYLFRKEGQNVTLSCEQNLNHDAMYWYRQDPGQGLRLIYYSQIVNDFQKGDIAEGYSVSREKKESFPLTVTSAQKNPTAFYLCASSSAVFSYEQYFGPGTRLTVT.

The CDR3: CASSPRTSGYSSYNEQFF. The DNA for the CDR3 is TGTGCCAGCAGCCCCCGGACTAGCGGGTATAGCTCCTACAATGAGCAGTTCTTC. V gene TRBV7-6 combines with J gene TRBJ2-1, with 11 bases aligning to TRBD2. This CDR3 is 18 amino acids long. The junction had 9 bases not matched to a gene; V was cut back by 5 bases and J by 0 bases. Per the germline V gene, CDR1 is SGHVS and CDR2 is FNYEAQ.

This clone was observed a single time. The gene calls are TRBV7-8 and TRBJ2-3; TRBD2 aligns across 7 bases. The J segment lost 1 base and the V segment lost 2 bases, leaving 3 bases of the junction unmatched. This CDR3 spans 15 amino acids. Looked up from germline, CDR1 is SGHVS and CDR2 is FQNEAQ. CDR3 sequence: CASSLPGLRTDTQYF. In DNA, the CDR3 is TGTGCCAGCAGCTTACCGGGACTACGCACAGATACGCAGTATTTT.